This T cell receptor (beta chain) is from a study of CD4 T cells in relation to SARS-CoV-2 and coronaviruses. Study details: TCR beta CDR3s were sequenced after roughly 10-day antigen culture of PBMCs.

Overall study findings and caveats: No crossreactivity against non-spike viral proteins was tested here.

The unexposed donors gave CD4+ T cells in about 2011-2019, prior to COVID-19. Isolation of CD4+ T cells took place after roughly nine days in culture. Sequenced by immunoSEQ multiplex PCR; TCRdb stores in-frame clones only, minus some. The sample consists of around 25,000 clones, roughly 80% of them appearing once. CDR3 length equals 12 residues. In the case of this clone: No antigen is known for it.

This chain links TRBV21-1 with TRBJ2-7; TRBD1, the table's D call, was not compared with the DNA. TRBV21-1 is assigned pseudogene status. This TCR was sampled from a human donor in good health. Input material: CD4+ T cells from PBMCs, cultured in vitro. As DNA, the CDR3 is TGTGCCAGGGAGGCAGGGGCACACGAGCAGTACTTC. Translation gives CAREAGAHEQYF.